The 27 T cell receptor beta chains below come from one sample, sequenced in a study of cytomegalovirus exposure and HLA in healthy donors (dated by TCRdb to about 2017). The protocol used for the library was the immunoSEQ multiplex PCR assay. For the multiplex PCR, a mixture combining 60 forward primers for TCR Vbeta segments and 13 reverse primers for TCR Jbeta segments was used. TCRdb stores this immuneACCESS table with in-frame sequences only. Part of the clones is absent; in the studies checked, under half of the shortfall reflects unresolved V genes, and no reason is known for the rest. The sample table contains over 100,000 clones; only one count was recorded for less than 80% of them. The ten biggest clones cover about 2.2% of the sample. The sequencing sample was made of PBMCs. These receptors were collected from a woman aged 30 to 39 in good health and CMV-seronegative.

This clone has a handful of counts. The rearrangement uses TRBV5-4 and TRBJ2-2, with a tentative D call TRBD1 (6 bases). Trimming took off 4 bases at V and 4 bases at J, with 14 bases between the two ends. Germline V gene data show CDR1 as SGHNT and CDR2 as YYREEE (reference sequence). CDR3 length equals 15 residues. The CDR3 sequence: CASSITGWVTGELFF. The DNA for the CDR3 is TGTGCCAGCAGCATTACAGGGTGGGTCACCGGGGAGCTGTTTTTT. The full variable domain, rest sourced from reference TRBV5-4 and TRBJ2-2, is ETGVTQSPTHLIKTRGQQVTLRCSSQSGHNTVSWYQQALGQGPQFIFQYYREEENGRGNFPPRFSGLQFPNYSSELNVNALELDDSALYLCASSITGWVTGELFFGEGSRLTVL.

The chain has TRBV6-5 and TRBJ2-7; 8 bases fit TRBD2. CDR3 size: 13 residues. V was clipped by 6 bases and J by 5 bases; unmatched bases: 6. Per the germline V gene, CDR1 is MNHEY and CDR2 is SVGAGI. CDR3 protein: CASRPGLENEQYF. Written as DNA, the CDR3 is TGTGCCAGCAGGCCGGGACTAGAGAACGAGCAGTACTTC.

A single count supports this clone. CDR3 bases: TGCGCCAGCAGCTTGGCCCGTTCGGGAGGGTCGGAGACCCAGTACTTC. Protein: CASSLARSGGSETQYF. This chain links TRBV5-1 with TRBJ2-5; 8 bases align to TRBD2. CDR3 length equals 16 residues. Trimming cost V 0 bases and J 5 bases; bases outside gene matches: 9. CDR1 is SGHRS and CDR2 is YFSETQ in the germline V gene.

A few counts support this clone. The chain employs TRBV7-8 and TRBJ2-5; 7 nucleotides match TRBD2. CDR1 is SGHVS and CDR2 is FQNEAQ in the germline V gene. The CDR3 spans 14 residues. The trim removed 8 bases at V and 5 bases at J, leaving 11 bases unmatched. CDR3 sequence reads: CASRSAGVMETQYF. CDR3 bases: TGTGCCAGCCGCTCGGCGGGAGTAATGGAGACCCAGTACTTC. The variable domain in full, completed from reference TRBV7-8 and TRBJ2-5, reads GAGVSQSPRYKVAKRGQDVALRCDPISGHVSLFWYQQALGQGPEFLTYFQNEAQLDKSGLPSDRFFAERPEGSVSTLKIQRTQQEDSAVYLCASRSAGVMETQYFGPGTRLLVL.

The CDR3 region is CASSFRDRGLYEQYF. CDR3 nucleotides: TGTGCCAGCAGCTTCCGGGACAGGGGTTTGTACGAGCAGTACTTC. The chain carries TRBV6-5 and TRBJ2-7; 10 bases line up with TRBD1. Germline lookup yields CDR1 MNHEY and CDR2 SVGAGI. Trimming took 6 bases from V and 4 from J; bases not matched to a gene: 9. The CDR3 extends over 15 amino acids.

The chain uses TRBV21-1 and TRBJ2-5; the table's D call, TRBD1, has no DNA check behind it. TRBV21-1 is shown as a pseudogene. CDR3 size: 15 residues. The CDR3, as DNA: TGTGCCAGCAGCAAAGGAGGACAGCTCCAAGAGACCCAGTACTTC. It is translated as CASSKGGQLQETQYF.

V gene TRBV5-1 combines with J gene TRBJ2-1; 8 bases fit TRBD1. Unmatched junction bases numbered 13, after V lost 4 bases and J lost 7 bases. The germline gives CDR1 SGHRS, CDR2 YFSETQ. The CDR3 is 16 residues long. The DNA of the CDR3 is TGCGCCAGCAGCCGAGAGACAGGGGCAATTGGGAATGAGCAGTTCTTC. Its translation: CASSRETGAIGNEQFF.

The CDR3 here is CASSLGRIAGETDTQYF. The CDR3 DNA is TGCGCCAGCAGCTTGGGGAGAATAGCGGGAGAGACAGATACGCAGTATTTT. The chain couples TRBV5-1 to TRBJ2-3; TRBD2 agrees at 9 bases. The J segment lost 3 bases and the V segment lost 0 bases, leaving 8 bases of the junction unmatched. Germline assignment: CDR1 SGHRS and CDR2 YFSETQ. This CDR3 has 17 amino acids.

This clone was counted only a few times. The chain is built from TRBV6-5 and TRBJ1-1, with D perhaps matching TRBD1 (5 bases). V gave up 6 bases and J gave up 4 bases, with 18 bases separating them. Germline CDR1 reads MNHEY; CDR2 reads SVGAGI. The length of the CDR3 is 15 residues. The CDR3 bases are TGTGCCAGCAGATACCAGGGCGTCATGGGCACTGAAGCTTTCTTT. As protein: CASRYQGVMGTEAFF.

This clone has a handful of counts. V gene TRBV6-6 combines with J gene TRBJ1-1; a possible D gene is TRBD1 (6 bases). The CDR3 is 14 residues long. The V end lost 2 bases, the J end lost 5 bases, and 12 bases lay between the germline ends. CDR1 is MNHNY and CDR2 is SVGAGI in the germline V gene (reference sequence). The DNA for the CDR3 is TGTGCCAGCAGTTACCTGGGGGCTGAGACTGAAGCTTTCTTT. As protein: CASSYLGAETEAFF.

This chain uses TRBV6-5 with TRBJ2-1; 11 positions match TRBD2. CDR1 and CDR2 (germline): MNHEY, SVGAGI. Trimming at V came to 4 bases and at J to 1 base, leaving 3 bases not matched to a gene. The CDR3 runs 16 residues. The CDR3, as DNA: TGTGCCAGCAGTTCACGACTAGCGGGATCCTACAATGAGCAGTTCTTC. Amino acid sequence: CASSSRLAGSYNEQFF.

The J gene is TRBJ2-5, the V gene TRBV5-1; possible D gene TRBD2, 6 bases. CDR1 is SGHRS, CDR2 YFSETQ, per germline. This CDR3 has 16 amino acids. The ends were cut back, 0 bases at V and 1 base at J, with 13 bases in the middle. CDR3 sequence: CASSLEAGRLQETQYF. The CDR3 nucleotides are TGCGCCAGCAGCTTGGAGGCGGGACGACTCCAAGAGACCCAGTACTTC.

The chain couples TRBV19 to TRBJ2-1, with a tentative D call TRBD1 (7 bases). V was cut by 3 bases and J by 14 bases, with 14 bases left in between. Germline loops: CDR1 LNHDA, CDR2 SQIVND (reference sequence). There are 12 residues in the CDR3. The chain's CDR3 is CASSITGEREFF. CDR3 DNA: TGTGCCAGTAGTATCACAGGGGAGCGGGAGTTCTTC.

The chain carries TRBV2 and TRBJ1-6; TRBD1 aligns across 11 bases. The CDR3 sequence is 14 residues long. With 8 bases clipped from V and 10 bases from J, the junction kept 7 bases outside the gene matches. Germline V CDR1 and CDR2: SNHLY, FYNNEI. CDR3 DNA: TGTGCCAGCTTAGGACAGGGGGCGAAATCACCCCTCCACTTT. Translation: CASLGQGAKSPLHF.

J is TRBJ1-1 and V is TRBV19, with 12 bases that match TRBD1. CDR1 is LNHDA and CDR2 is SQIVND in the germline V gene (reference sequence). The CDR3 is 17 residues long. J lost 5 bases, V lost 3 bases, and 10 bases had no gene match. The CDR3 spells CASSIPRDRGLGTEAFF. DNA for the CDR3: TGTGCCAGTAGTATCCCTCGGGACAGGGGGCTTGGAACTGAAGCTTTCTTT.

The chain employs TRBV10-3 and TRBJ2-2, with unresolved D. CDR3 length: 12 residues. Per the germline V gene, CDR1 is ENHRY and CDR2 is SYGVKD. V shed 2 bases and J shed 8 bases, with 6 bases lying between them. CDR3 sequence reads: CAISETVGELFF. The CDR3 region has the DNA TGTGCCATCAGTGAGACAGTGGGGGAGCTGTTTTTT.

This clone was recorded a few times. CDR3 sequence reads: CASSLVQVAGWNEQFF. The CDR3 DNA sequence: TGTGCCAGCAGCTTAGTCCAGGTAGCGGGATGGAATGAGCAGTTCTTC. The chain has TRBV11-2 and TRBJ2-1; 8 bases are shared with TRBD2. V was pared by 1 base and J by 7 bases, with 9 bases of the junction left unmatched. CDR1 SGHAT and CDR2 FQNNGV come from the germline V gene. The CDR3 length is 16 residues.

This clone was counted between two and nine times. The rearrangement joins TRBV7-9 to TRBJ2-1; TRBD2 matches at 11 bases. Germline trimming cut 5 bases from V and 7 bases from J; bases unmatched to any gene: 7. The CDR3 length is 15 residues. The germline V gene has CDR1 SEHNR and CDR2 FQNEAQ (reference sequence). Here the CDR3 reads CASSVSGRARNEQFF. CDR3 DNA sequence: TGTGCCAGCAGCGTTAGCGGGAGGGCCAGAAATGAGCAGTTCTTC.

J is TRBJ2-1 and V is TRBV2; D is perhaps TRBD2 (7 bases). The CDR3 is made up of 18 amino acids. Germline V gene lookup returns CDR1 SNHLY and CDR2 FYNNEI. Trimming pared 1 base from V and 2 bases from J, leaving 18 bases between. The CDR3 DNA reads TGTGCCAGCAGTGAAGGGGGCTGGGGGGGGCCGACCTACAATGAGCAGTTCTTC. Its protein is CASSEGGWGGPTYNEQFF.

This sequence joins TRBV2 and TRBJ2-5, with 12 bases matching TRBD2. The junction had 8 bases not matched to a gene; V was cut back by 4 bases and J by 5 bases. The CDR3 runs to 16 residues. Germline assignment: CDR1 SNHLY and CDR2 FYNNEI. The DNA for the CDR3 is TGTGCCAGCAGTGTCCCGACTAGCGGGAGCGTTGAGACCCAGTACTTC. This gives the protein CASSVPTSGSVETQYF.

The rearrangement links TRBV4-3 to TRBJ1-4; tentative D call: TRBD1 (5 bases). This CDR3 region has 15 residues. Germline V lookup: CDR1 LGHNA, CDR2 YSLEER. The V and J ends lost 0 bases and 7 bases respectively, with 12 bases between them. Here the CDR3 DNA reads TGCGCCAGCAGCCAAGACTGGAGGGGCAGTGAAAAACTGTTTTTT. Protein sequence: CASSQDWRGSEKLFF.

The rearrangement joins TRBV2 to TRBJ2-1, with D possibly being TRBD2 (5 bases). Germline lookup yields CDR1 SNHLY and CDR2 FYNNEI. The CDR3 is made up of 15 amino acids. The germline V and J ends were trimmed by 0 bases and 1 base, with 7 bases remaining between them. CDR3 DNA sequence: TGTGCCAGCAGTGAAGCGGGAGTGTCCTACAATGAGCAGTTCTTC. It is translated as CASSEAGVSYNEQFF.

The V and J genes are TRBV5-1 and TRBJ2-4; TRBD2 matches 10 bases. V dropped 0 bases and J dropped 5; count of bases not matched to a gene: 5. This CDR3 has 16 residues. Germline CDR1 is SGHRS and CDR2 is YFSETQ. CDR3 sequence: CASSLVTGTSENIQYF. Written as DNA, the CDR3 is TGCGCCAGCAGCTTGGTAACCGGGACTAGCGAAAACATTCAGTACTTC.

The rearrangement uses TRBV27 and TRBJ2-5; 11 bases line up with TRBD2. The J call is in doubt because the DNA end fits TRBJ2-7 better. The V gene's germline CDR1 is MNHEY and CDR2 SMNVEV (reference sequence). The CDR3 spans 15 residues. The CDR3 DNA reads as TGTGCCAGCAGTTACGGGACTAGCGGAGCCGGCGAGCAGTACTTC. It yields the protein CASSYGTSGAGEQYF.

This clone was counted a few times. This rearrangement joins TRBV7-6 to TRBJ2-2; D gene ambiguous. Germline CDR1 reads SGHVS; CDR2 reads FNYEAQ. Trimming stripped 4 bases from V and 3 bases from J, with 6 bases between. This CDR3 has 13 residues. The CDR3 region is CASSSRDTGELFF. CDR3 bases: TGTGCCAGCAGCTCAAGAGACACCGGGGAGCTGTTTTTT.

The rearrangement joins TRBV4-1 to TRBJ2-1; no clear D. The CDR3 length is 15 residues. In germline, CDR1 is MGHRA, CDR2 YSYEKL. V was trimmed by 0 bases and J by 1 base, leaving 7 bases between them. The CDR3 sequence: CASSQDHGSYNEQFF. The CDR3 DNA reads as TGCGCCAGCAGCCAAGATCACGGTTCCTACAATGAGCAGTTCTTC.

The rearrangement joins TRBV27 to TRBJ1-1; 8 bases are a match to TRBD1. This CDR3 comprises 15 residues. Germline loops: CDR1 MNHEY, CDR2 SMNVEV (reference sequence). J lost 6 bases, V lost 6 bases, and 12 bases had no gene match. The CDR3 region is CASSRDPDRAAEAFF. The CDR3 coding sequence is TGTGCCAGCAGCCGAGATCCGGACAGGGCAGCTGAAGCTTTCTTT.